The 22 T cell receptor beta chains below all came from one sample that was sequenced in a study of regulatory T cells in long-lasting Graves disease. Construction of TCR beta libraries relied on iRepertoire HTBI primers and on Arm-PCR targeting CDR3 regions. A single record per CDR3 protein comes from TCRdb applying MiXCR to the multiplex PCR reads. The sample has fewer than 400,000 distinct CDR3 sequences; 20% to 25% are singletons. Time point meaning: persistent/refractory GD, antithyroid drugs over 5 years with positive TRAb. The TCR library was made from RNA that had been extracted from PBMCs in TRIzol. Sequenced material: peripheral blood mononuclear cells (PBMCs), taken when the disease was refractory, from a patient treated with antithyroid drugs. These receptors originate from a female donor with Graves disease.

This clonotype was counted a few times. This rearrangement joins TRBV7-2 to TRBJ2-1; 7 bases map to TRBD1. The V and J ends lost 4 bases and 12 bases, in that order; junction bases with no gene match: 6. This CDR3 has 12 amino acids. Germline values: CDR1 SGHTA, CDR2 FQGNSA. This chain's CDR3 is CASSSLRDRQFF. The DNA of the CDR3 is TGTGCCAGCAGCTCGCTCCGGGACAGGCAGTTCTTC.

A few counts support this clonotype. The CDR3 reads CASSPWGAQTEAFF. Here the CDR3 DNA reads TGTGCCAGTAGCCCTTGGGGGGCGCAGACTGAAGCTTTCTTT. The genes are TRBV19 and TRBJ1-1; D may be TRBD1 (6 bases). CDR1 is LNHDA and CDR2 is SQIVND in the germline V gene (reference sequence). Trimming removed 6 bases from V and 5 bases from J, with 16 bases in between. The CDR3 totals 14 residues.

The sample holds a few counts of this clonotype. This chain joins TRBV28 and TRBJ2-2, with a weak D call TRBD1 (6 bases). The CDR3 loop spans 14 amino acids. Trimming shortened V by 3 bases and J by 4 bases, and 9 bases separated the two germline ends. Germline values: CDR1 MDHEN, CDR2 SYDVKM. The DNA of the CDR3 is TGTGCCAGCAGTTTTCGACAGGTCACCGGGGAGCTGTTTTTT. This sequence encodes CASSFRQVTGELFF. Drawing the rest from reference TRBV28 and TRBJ2-2, the complete variable domain is DVKVTQSSRYLVKRTGEKVFLECVQDMDHENMFWYRQDPGLGLRLIYFSYDVKMKEKGDIPEGYSVSREKKERFSLILESASTNQTSMYLCASSFRQVTGELFFGEGSRLTVL.

In its sample, this clonotype was seen many times. The chain combines TRBV11-1 with TRBJ1-6; 7 bases agree with TRBD1. The V and J ends lost 5 bases and 0 bases, in that order; junction bases with no gene match: 1. This CDR3 has 15 amino acids. The germline CDR1 and CDR2 sequences are SGHAT and FQDESV (reference sequence). CDR3 coding DNA: TGTGCCAGCAGCGGGGACAGCTCCTATAATTCACCCCTCCACTTT. Translated: CASSGDSSYNSPLHF.

Only a few counts were recorded for this clonotype. V and J are TRBV5-1 and TRBJ2-7; 8 nucleotides align to TRBD1. V gave up 3 bases and J gave up 0 bases; unmatched junction bases: 5. CDR1 is SGHRS, CDR2 YFSETQ, per germline. The CDR3 has 15 amino acids. The CDR3 DNA sequence: TGCGCCAGCAGCTGGGCAGGGGGCCTCTCCTACGAGCAGTACTTC. Translating gives CASSWAGGLSYEQYF.

This clonotype was seen at least ten times. The rearrangement uses TRBV12-3 or TRBV12-4 and TRBJ1-2; D unresolved. This CDR3 is built from 13 residues. V gave up 8 bases and J gave up 8 bases, with 18 bases separating them. The CDR3 loop reads CASCTHLTGGYTF. In nucleotides, the CDR3 is TGTGCCAGCTGCACCCATCTCACGGGAGGCTACACCTTC.

This clonotype turned up a few times. V gene TRBV6-2 or TRBV6-3 combines with J gene TRBJ1-1; D unresolved. Germline values: CDR1 MNHEY, CDR2 SVGEGT. The CDR3 is made up of 14 amino acids. The V end was cut by 4 bases, the J end by 5 bases, with 14 bases between. CDR3 DNA sequence: TGTGCCAGCAGTTTTCGCAGGCTTCCGACTGAAGCTTTCTTT. It specifies CASSFRRLPTEAFF.

This clonotype occurred a few times. The chain carries TRBV7-2 and TRBJ1-1, with D tentatively TRBD1 (5 bases). From germline, CDR1 is SGHTA and CDR2 FQGNSA. V shed 5 bases and J shed 7 bases, with 20 bases lying between them. The CDR3 contains 15 residues. The CDR3 loop is CASSPPPGGSGEAFF. DNA for the CDR3: TGTGCCAGCAGCCCCCCCCCGGGGGGAAGCGGTGAAGCTTTCTTT. Full variable domain (missing parts from reference TRBV7-2 and TRBJ1-1): GAGVSQSPSNKVTEKGKDVELRCDPISGHTALYWYRQSLGQGLEFLIYFQGNSAPDKSGLPSDRFSAERTGGSVSTLTIQRTQQEDSAVYLCASSPPPGGSGEAFFGQGTRLTVV.

This chain uses TRBV7-9 with TRBJ2-3; no firm D call. V was cut by 2 bases and J by 0 bases, with 9 bases left in between. In germline, CDR1 is SEHNR, CDR2 FQNEAQ (reference sequence). CDR3 length: 15 residues. CDR3 sequence reads: CASSLFRDSTDTQYF. The CDR3 nucleotides read TGTGCCAGCAGCTTATTTAGGGATAGCACAGATACGCAGTATTTT.

Remarks on this clonotype: Since no conserved phenylalanine or tryptophan closes the CDR3, a read error is the likely cause. The chain uses TRBV10-2 and TRBJ1-5; no definite D call. There are 18 residues in the CDR3. Trimming shortened V by 10 bases and J by 0 bases, and 25 bases separated the two germline ends. CDR1 is WSHSY, CDR2 SAAADI, per germline. The CDR3 nucleotides read TGCGCCACAAGACCATTCCATACGGACGGCGATAGCAATCAGCCCCAGCATCTT. Protein sequence: CATRPFHTDGDSNQPQHL.

The V gene is TRBV6-2 or TRBV6-3, the J gene TRBJ1-1; D is uncertain. This CDR3 has 15 amino acids. CDR1 is MNHEY and CDR2 is SVGEGT in the germline V gene. The V end was cut by 3 bases, the J end by 2 bases, with 13 bases between. Here the CDR3 reads CASSYPFWGNTEAFF. Written as DNA, the CDR3 is TGTGCCAGCAGTTATCCCTTTTGGGGAAACACTGAAGCTTTCTTT.

This clonotype was seen repeatedly, ten times or more. The rearrangement uses TRBV28 and TRBJ2-7; D is unresolved. This CDR3 contains 13 residues. Per the germline V gene, CDR1 is MDHEN and CDR2 is SYDVKM. Trimming stripped 4 bases from V and 4 bases from J, with 11 bases between. The CDR3 DNA reads as TGTGCCAGCAGTTACAGCCCCATTTACGAGCAGTACTTC. Encoded protein: CASSYSPIYEQYF.

The chain combines TRBV7-9 with TRBJ1-2; D gene ambiguous. The CDR3 contains 15 residues. With 5 bases removed from V and 8 bases from J, the gap between germline ends came to 21 bases. Germline loops: CDR1 SEHNR, CDR2 FQNEAQ (reference sequence). In DNA, the CDR3 is TGTGCCAGCAGCGAACACCTAGGGTCGCCGAGAGGCTACACCTTC. Translation gives CASSEHLGSPRGYTF. Together with reference TRBV7-9 and TRBJ1-2, the CDR3 gives the full variable domain: DTGVSQNPRHKITKRGQNVTFRCDPISEHNRLYWYRQTLGQGPEFLTYFQNEAQLEKSRLLSDRFSAERPKGSFSTLEIQRTEQGDSAMYLCASSEHLGSPRGYTFGSGTRLTVV.

This clonotype has only a few counts. The rearrangement links TRBV20-1 to TRBJ2-2, with TRBD2 identical over 11 bases. With 4 bases clipped from V and 6 bases from J, the junction kept 10 bases outside the gene matches. CDR1 and CDR2 (germline): DFQATT, SNEGSKA (reference sequence). The CDR3 is 16 residues long. CDR3 amino acids: CSANPLTSGDSGELFF. DNA for the CDR3: TGCAGTGCTAACCCGTTGACTAGCGGGGACTCCGGGGAGCTGTTTTTT.

The chain employs TRBV28 and TRBJ1-6; TRBD1 might be the D (5 bases). The CDR3 is made up of 14 amino acids. Germline V gene sequence: CDR1 MDHEN, CDR2 SYDVKM. Trimming cost V 11 bases and J 6 bases, with 17 bases left between them. In DNA, the CDR3 is TGTGCCGGCAAGAGTGGACAATCTAATTCACCCCTCCACTTT. It codes for CAGKSGQSNSPLHF.

This clonotype was seen a few times. The rearrangement joins TRBV4-3 to TRBJ1-2; 8 nucleotides agree with TRBD1. The length of the CDR3 is 16 residues. Unmatched junction bases numbered 11, after V lost 4 bases and J lost 4 bases. Germline values: CDR1 LGHNA, CDR2 YSLEER. For the CDR3, the DNA is TGCGCCAGCAGCCCAACGACGACAGGGGTTGGCTATGGCTACACCTTC. Its translation: CASSPTTTGVGYGYTF.

This clonotype has only a few counts. The gene calls are TRBV10-2 and TRBJ1-1; perhaps TRBD1 as D (5 bases). The germline gives CDR1 WSHSY, CDR2 SAAADI. The CDR3 runs to 15 residues. V shed 6 bases and J shed 1 base, with 15 bases lying between them. The DNA for the CDR3 is TGCGCCAGCAGCCTGCGGGGGTCCGGGAACACTGAAGCTTTCTTT. This translates into CASSLRGSGNTEAFF.

In its sample, this clonotype was seen many times. The genes are TRBV10-3 and TRBJ1-1; a possible D gene is TRBD1 (6 bases). V lost 4 bases and J 5 bases, leaving 11 bases between the germline ends. The germline gives CDR1 ENHRY, CDR2 SYGVKD. The CDR3 covers 13 residues. CDR3 sequence (DNA): TGTGCCATCAGTGGCAAAGGGGGGACTGAAGCTTTCTTT. Protein sequence: CAISGKGGTEAFF.

The chain is built from TRBV20-1 and TRBJ2-2; D may be TRBD1 (6 bases). Germline CDR1 and CDR2: DFQATT and SNEGSKA (reference sequence). V was trimmed by 0 bases and J by 6 bases, leaving 14 bases between them. The CDR3 extends over 15 amino acids. The CDR3 nucleotides are TGCAGTGCTAGAGATGAGAGGGGGACGGCCGGGGAGCTGTTTTTT. This codes for CSARDERGTAGELFF.

There are many counts of this clonotype. The rearrangement uses TRBV20-1 and TRBJ1-1; tentative D call: TRBD1 (5 bases). Germline assignment: CDR1 DFQATT and CDR2 SNEGSKA (reference sequence). The length of the CDR3 is 14 residues. V lost 3 bases and J 4 bases, leaving 15 bases between the germline ends. CDR3 bases: TGCAGTGCTAGTCAGGGTGGCTGGGGCACTGAAGCTTTCTTT. Protein sequence: CSASQGGWGTEAFF.

This clonotype was seen more than once but under ten times. The J gene is TRBJ2-5, the V gene TRBV7-2; unclear D gene. The CDR3 contains 14 residues. Germline-derived CDR1 and CDR2 are SGHTA and FQGNSA. The ends were cut back, 3 bases at V and 1 base at J, with 9 bases in the middle. For the CDR3, the DNA is TGTGCCAGCAGCTTCCCGTCCGTCCAAGAGACCCAGTACTTC. This translates into CASSFPSVQETQYF.

This clonotype was picked up many times. This sequence joins TRBV12-3 or TRBV12-4 and TRBJ2-7; no clear D. The CDR3 sequence is 12 residues long. The V end was cut by 3 bases, the J end by 5 bases, with 8 bases between. This CDR3 reads CASSFRPDEQYF. DNA for the CDR3: TGTGCCAGCAGTTTCAGGCCGGACGAGCAGTACTTC.